The next 5 T cell receptor beta chains were all read from a single sample in a study of CD8 T cells in ankylosing spondylitis (dated by TCRdb to 2016 to 2017). What the research found in general, with its limitations: A TCR beta motif of several highly homologous amino acid variants appeared characteristic of blood from ankylosing spondylitis patients.

No antigen has been assigned to these receptors. Receptor libraries were prepared by 5' RACE. Sequencer: Illumina HiSeq 2500. Clones were called with MiXCR by TCRdb after fastp trimmed the public reads at Q25, and only in-frame beta chains were retained. Entries are consolidated by CDR3 protein sequence, retaining the most common genes and DNA. Present in this sample are 450,000 to 550,000 distinct CDR3 sequences, roughly 5.3% of which were seen just once. Clones ranked in the top ten supply approximately 3.5% of the sample. Specimen: blood, either unsorted or a sorted T cell fraction (not recorded which). The receptor set was obtained from a male donor with ankylosing spondylitis.

In this sample, this clonotype turned up many times. The rearrangement links TRBV6-2 or TRBV6-3 to TRBJ2-7, with 9 bases lining up with TRBD2. In germline, CDR1 is MNHEY, CDR2 SVGEGT. V was pared by 7 bases and J by 7 bases, with 17 bases of the junction left unmatched. CDR3 length: 16 amino acids. Here the CDR3 DNA reads TGTGCCAGCACCTTATCTCGGGGGACTAGCCTCCTGGAGCAGTACTTC. The encoded protein is CASTLSRGTSLLEQYF.

This chain links TRBV7-6 with TRBJ2-2; TRBD2 is a possible D gene (6 bases). V was cut by 3 bases and J by 3 bases, with 14 bases left in between. CDR1 SGHVS and CDR2 FNYEAQ come from the germline V gene. The CDR3 covers 16 residues. The CDR3 DNA sequence: TGTGCCAGCAGCTTTATTAGCGGACTCGACACCGGGGAGCTGTTTTTT. This sequence encodes CASSFISGLDTGELFF.

The rearrangement joins TRBV4-3 to TRBJ1-1, with D tentatively TRBD1 (5 bases). V shed 4 bases and J shed 1 base, with 13 bases lying between them. The CDR3 is 15 residues long. Looked up from germline, CDR1 is LGHNA and CDR2 is YSLEER. The CDR3 here is CASSRLGARNTEAFF. CDR3 coding DNA: TGCGCCAGCAGCCGACTAGGGGCTCGGAACACTGAAGCTTTCTTT.

This clonotype was seen at least ten times. The chain joins TRBV7-6 to TRBJ1-5, with D maybe TRBD1 (5 bases). Germline CDR1 SGHVS, CDR2 FNYEAQ. CDR3 length: 14 amino acids. Trimming took 0 bases from V and 6 from J, leaving 9 bases between them. CDR3 amino acids: CASSLAGGRQPQHF. The DNA for the CDR3 is TGTGCCAGCAGCTTAGCTGGGGGTCGTCAGCCCCAGCATTTT. The whole variable domain, filled in from reference TRBV7-6 and TRBJ1-5, reads GAGVSQSPRYKVTKRGQDVALRCDPISGHVSLYWYRQALGQGPEFLTYFNYEAQQDKSGLPNDRFSAERPEGSISTLTIQRTEQRDSAMYRCASSLAGGRQPQHFGDGTRLSIL.

In its sample, this clonotype was seen many times. Written as DNA, the CDR3 is TGTGCCAGCAGCTATATACAGGGAACTGGGAACTATGGCTACACCTTC. It translates to CASSYIQGTGNYGYTF. This chain joins TRBV7-9 and TRBJ1-2, with D tentatively TRBD1 (6 bases). Germline-derived CDR1 and CDR2 are SEHNR and FQNEAQ (reference sequence). The germline V and J ends were trimmed by 4 bases and 2 bases, with 17 bases remaining between them. The CDR3 extends over 16 amino acids.